This T cell receptor beta chain was identified during a study of cytomegalovirus exposure and HLA in healthy donors. This CDR3 contains 14 residues. CDR1 is SGHRS, CDR2 YFSETQ, per germline. Trimming cost V 1 base and J 5 bases; bases outside gene matches: 2. The study ran its PCR with 60 Vbeta and 13 Jbeta primers. Data came from immunoSEQ multiplex PCR; TCRdb stores just in-frame clones and leaves some out. The sample has about 63,000 clones; 85% to 90% are singletons. This clonotype was obtained from a woman in her twenties or thirties in good health and CMV-seropositive. The chain employs TRBV5-1 and TRBJ2-1; TRBD1 agrees at 8 bases. Sequences were obtained from PBMCs. The DNA for the CDR3 is TGCGCCAGCAGCTTGTGGACAGGGCACAATGAGCAGTTCTTC. Translating it yields CASSLWTGHNEQFF. The full variable domain, with the rest looked up from reference TRBV5-1 and TRBJ2-1, is KAGVTQTPRYLIKTRGQQVTLSCSPISGHRSVSWYQQTPGQGLQFLFEYFSETQRNKGNFPGRFSGRQFSNSRSEMNVSTLELGDSALYLCASSLWTGHNEQFFGPGTRLTVL.